These 15 T cell receptor beta chains were sequenced from one sample in a study of CD8+CD57+ T cells in acquired aplastic anemia. Genomic DNA, the template, was used for profiling of the TCR beta VDJ and CDR3. MiXCR, run by TCRdb on the reads, gives a single entry per CDR3 protein. The sample contains 200,000 to 300,000 distinct CDR3 sequences, around half of which appear only once. All sequencing subjects had displayed CD8+CD57+ cell expansion on flow cytometry. The material sequenced was sorted CD4+, CD8+, or CD8+CD57+ T cells (not recorded which) from PBMCs. The receptors derive from a human donor with aplastic anemia.

This clonotype has a handful of counts. The rearrangement uses TRBV11-2 and TRBJ2-5; D might be TRBD2 (5 bases). The CDR3 has 17 residues. Germline V gene sequence: CDR1 SGHAT, CDR2 FQNNGV. V lost 5 bases and J lost 6, with 25 bases in between. The CDR3 is CASSRHPTRGIRKTQYF. In DNA, the CDR3 is TGTGCCAGCAGCCGGCACCCCACCCGGGGTATTCGGAAGACCCAGTACTTC.

This clonotype was recorded at least ten times. The chain carries TRBV13 and TRBJ2-3, with 11 bases identical to TRBD2. The ends lost 7 bases at V and 2 bases at J; junction bases unmatched: 8. Germline V CDR1 and CDR2: PRHDT, FYEKMQ (reference sequence). CDR3 length: 16 residues. CDR3 amino acids: CASTPGTSGYTDTQYF. The CDR3 nucleotides read TGTGCCAGCACCCCAGGGACTAGCGGATACACAGATACGCAGTATTTT.

This clonotype has at least ten counts. The CDR3 DNA reads TGTGCCAGCAGGCCTAGCGGGAGGGCCTACAATGAGCAGTTCTTC. It encodes CASRPSGRAYNEQFF. This chain links TRBV13 with TRBJ2-1, with 12 bases matching TRBD2. The J segment lost 2 bases and the V segment lost 6 bases, leaving 2 bases of the junction unmatched. This CDR3 comprises 15 residues. Germline CDR1 and CDR2: PRHDT and FYEKMQ (reference sequence).

The chain is built from TRBV28 and TRBJ2-1; TRBD2 is a possible D gene (6 bases). The CDR3 runs 15 residues. The germline V gene encodes CDR1 MDHEN and CDR2 SYDVKM. Trimming removed 5 bases at V and 1 base at J, with 12 bases between. CDR3 nucleotides: TGTGCCAGCAGTGGTGGCGGGAATTCCTACAATGAGCAGTTCTTC. Translation gives CASSGGGNSYNEQFF.

This clonotype has just a few counts. The chain has TRBV9 and TRBJ1-6; D gene uncertain. The germline V and J ends were trimmed by 0 bases and 7 bases, with 5 bases remaining between them. Germline CDR1 and CDR2: SGDLS and YYNGEE. The CDR3 totals 13 residues. CDR3 DNA sequence: TGTGCCAGCAGCGTAGGGACGAATTCACCCCTCCACTTT. As protein: CASSVGTNSPLHF.

Ten or more counts support this clonotype. V and J are TRBV6-5 and TRBJ1-3, with a weak D call TRBD1 (6 bases). The V end lost 6 bases, the J end lost 4 bases, and 13 bases lay between the germline ends. CDR3 length: 14 amino acids. Looked up from germline, CDR1 is MNHEY and CDR2 is SVGAGI. The CDR3 protein is CASRTWGRGNTIYF. The CDR3 nucleotides are TGTGCCAGCAGAACGTGGGGGCGCGGAAACACCATATATTTT.

This chain uses TRBV28 with TRBJ1-5; D uncertain. The CDR3 spans 15 residues. Germline V gene data show CDR1 as MDHEN and CDR2 as SYDVKM. Trimming took 2 bases from V and 0 from J, leaving 8 bases between them. The CDR3 nucleotides are TGTGCCAGCAGTTTAGAAGGTATTAGCAATCAGCCCCAGCATTTT. It translates to CASSLEGISNQPQHF.

This clonotype was seen repeatedly, ten times or more. The CDR3 DNA reads TGTGCCAGCAGCCCCGCTCAGATCTATGGCTACACCTTC. Translating it yields CASSPAQIYGYTF. This chain joins TRBV6-5 and TRBJ1-2; D is uncertain. The V end was cut by 6 bases, the J end by 4 bases, with 12 bases between. CDR1 is MNHEY and CDR2 is SVGAGI in the germline V gene. The CDR3 consists of 13 residues.

This clonotype has at least ten counts. The rearrangement joins TRBV20-1 to TRBJ1-1; D may be TRBD1 (5 bases). Trimming removed 2 bases at V and 0 bases at J, with 25 bases between. The CDR3 totals 19 residues. Per germline, CDR1 DFQATT and CDR2 SNEGSKA (reference sequence). The CDR3 spells CSARPLLWGRYFVNTEAFF. The DNA of the CDR3 is TGCAGTGCTAGACCCCTTTTATGGGGGAGGTATTTCGTGAACACTGAAGCTTTCTTT.

The rearrangement uses TRBV13 and TRBJ2-7; 8 bases agree with TRBD1. Germline V gives CDR1 PRHDT, CDR2 FYEKMQ (reference sequence). The CDR3 consists of 15 residues. V dropped 5 bases and J dropped 3; count of bases not matched to a gene: 9. The CDR3 region has the DNA TGTGCCAGCAGCCCACCAGGGACAGGCTACTACGAGCAGTACTTC. Residues: CASSPPGTGYYEQYF. Drawing the rest from reference TRBV13 and TRBJ2-7, the complete variable domain is AAGVIQSPRHLIKEKRETATLKCYPIPRHDTVYWYQQGPGQDPQFLISFYEKMQSDKGSIPDRFSAQQFSDYHSELNMSSLELGDSALYFCASSPPGTGYYEQYFGPGTRLTVT.

V usage is TRBV7-6 and J usage is TRBJ2-6, with 11 positions matching TRBD2. Trimming cost V 5 bases and J 8 bases; bases outside gene matches: 5. Germline lookup yields CDR1 SGHVS and CDR2 FNYEAQ. The length of the CDR3 is 15 residues. The CDR3 region is CASSPSSGGTNVLTF. CDR3 nucleotide sequence: TGTGCCAGCAGCCCATCTAGCGGGGGGACCAACGTCCTGACTTTC. Supplemented by reference TRBV7-6 and TRBJ2-6, the full variable domain reads GAGVSQSPRYKVTKRGQDVALRCDPISGHVSLYWYRQALGQGPEFLTYFNYEAQQDKSGLPNDRFSAERPEGSISTLTIQRTEQRDSAMYRCASSPSSGGTNVLTFGAGSRLTVL.

The J gene is TRBJ2-1, the V gene TRBV7-6; 8 nucleotides align to TRBD2. CDR1 is SGHVS and CDR2 is FNYEAQ in the germline V gene. The length of the CDR3 is 16 residues. V shed 5 bases and J 4 bases; nucleotides not matched to a gene: 10. CDR3 sequence reads: CASSRGASGRYNEQFF. The CDR3 nucleotides read TGTGCCAGCAGCCGGGGGGCTAGCGGGCGTTACAATGAGCAGTTCTTC.

The chain combines TRBV7-9 with TRBJ1-6; tentatively, D is TRBD1 (5 bases). CDR3 length: 14 amino acids. The germline CDR1 and CDR2 sequences are SEHNR and FQNEAQ (reference sequence). Between the trimmed V and J ends, which lost 5 bases and 7 bases, there was a span of 12 bases. CDR3: CASSPGGTNSPLHF. CDR3 coding DNA: TGTGCCAGCAGCCCTGGAGGGACGAATTCACCCCTCCACTTT.

The genes are TRBV7-9 and TRBJ1-4; perhaps TRBD1 as D (5 bases). Germline values: CDR1 SEHNR, CDR2 FQNEAQ (reference sequence). V lost 4 bases and J lost 8, with 8 bases in between. This CDR3 has 12 residues. Here the CDR3 DNA reads TGTGCCAGCAGCTACGGGGGGGAAAAACTGTTTTTT. Residues: CASSYGGEKLFF.

The CDR3 loop is CASSDEGTEAFF. CDR3 sequence (DNA): TGTGCCAGCAGTGACGAGGGTACTGAAGCTTTCTTT. V is TRBV6-4 and J is TRBJ1-1, with D hard to call. Trimming removed 2 bases from V and 5 bases from J, with 6 bases in between. Per germline, CDR1 MRHNA and CDR2 SNTAGT. The CDR3 spans 12 residues.